This T cell receptor (beta chain) was sequenced in a study of blood T cell repertoires in COVID-19. Study-level information: Whether acute or convalescent, the COVID-19 samples came from the United States, Italy and Spain. The analysed material was cDNA or gDNA that came from T cells, B-cell-depleted T cells, or PBMCs.

V was pared by 6 bases and J by 6 bases, with 19 bases of the junction left unmatched. The CDR3 is made up of 18 amino acids. From germline, CDR1 is MNHEY and CDR2 SMNVEV (reference sequence). In this sample, this clone turned up once. Original analysis: Nucleated cell counts were estimated from reference gene primer amplification. Produced via immunoSEQ multiplex PCR; TCRdb's table is partial and in-frame only. That table gives V, J and clone size, and the DNA gave D and trimming. The sample contains some 52,000 clones, less than 90% of which appear only once. The sequence came from a man aged 45-65 years with acute or convalescent COVID-19. The gene calls are TRBV27 and TRBJ1-5; 8 bases match TRBD1. The sequencing input was peripheral blood. The CDR3, as DNA: TGTGCCAGCAGCCCGAACCCCCCAGGGGGCGGTTTGATTCAGCCCCAGCATTTT. It is translated as CASSPNPPGGGLIQPQHF.